This entry lists 8 T cell receptor beta chains sequenced from one sample in a study of molecular identifiers for immune sequencing clone quantification. TCRdb re-analysed the PCR reads in MiXCR, keeping a single row per CDR3 protein. This sample has hundreds of thousands of distinct CDR3 sequences, with around 25% found just once. Sample: naive CD8+ T cells from blood, with Jurkat cell RNA spiked in. The subset here: FACS-sorted CD8+CD4-CCR7+CD45RA+ naive T cells. Receptor source: a human donor in good health. Some libraries in this study had Jurkat cell RNA spiked in.

This clonotype was picked up a small number of times. This chain joins TRBV6-5 and TRBJ1-1, with a possible D match to TRBD1 (5 bases). Germline CDR1 and CDR2: MNHEY and SVGAGI. Trimming stripped 8 bases from V and 1 base from J, with 8 bases between. This CDR3 is 12 amino acids long. Here the CDR3 DNA reads TGTGCCAGCCGCAGGGCGAACACTGAAGCTTTCTTT. Translating it yields CASRRANTEAFF.

About this clonotype: Possible read error: a much larger clone is one base away. The gene calls are TRBV30 and TRBJ2-1, with D unclear. Per the germline V gene, CDR1 is GTSNPN and CDR2 is SVGIG (reference sequence). This CDR3 spans 15 amino acids. DNA for the CDR3: TGTGCCTGGACCGAAACGGAGACTCCCTACAATGGGCAGTTCTTC. It encodes CAWTETETPYNGQFF.

The V gene is TRBV30, the J gene TRBJ1-2, with TRBD1 identical over 8 bases. Germline CDR1 reads GTSNPN; CDR2 reads SVGIG (reference sequence). J gave up 4 bases and V 0 bases, and 1 base lay outside the gene matches. This CDR3 region has 13 residues. This chain's CDR3 is CAWSVTGGYGYTF. CDR3 DNA: TGTGCCTGGAGTGTAACAGGGGGCTATGGCTACACCTTC.

The V and J genes are TRBV23-1 and TRBJ2-1; TRBD1 matches at 10 bases. TRBV23-1 belongs to the ORF category, with a function that is uncertain. V shed 4 bases, J shed 9 bases, and the junction held 15 bases outside the gene matches. The CDR3 length is 17 residues. For the CDR3, the DNA is TGCGCCAGCAGTCGATCGGGGGGGACAGGGGTCGGGTGTGAGCAGTTCTTC. It translates to CASSRSGGTGVGCEQFF.

With respect to this clonotype: This may arise from a read error, as a much more abundant clone is one base away. V is TRBV20-1 and J is TRBJ1-4; possible D gene TRBD1, 6 bases. The CDR3 length is 15 residues. CDR1 and CDR2 (germline): DFQATT, SNEGSKA (reference sequence). The CDR3 loop is CSAKKEGVSNEKLLF. The CDR3 coding sequence is TGCAGTGCTAAAAAGGAGGGGGTATCTAATGAAAAACTGCTTTTT.

This sequence joins TRBV28 and TRBJ1-1; the match to TRBD1 covers 7 bases. Per the germline V gene, CDR1 is MDHEN and CDR2 is SYDVKM. This CDR3 comprises 15 residues. J gave up 1 base and V 5 bases, and 7 bases lay outside the gene matches. CDR3 loop: CASSTQDRPNTEAFF. The CDR3 coding sequence is TGTGCCAGCAGTACCCAGGACAGGCCGAACACTGAAGCTTTCTTT.

This clonotype was detected many times. V is TRBV7-2 and J is TRBJ2-3; D might be TRBD2 (5 bases). This CDR3 region has 12 residues. Germline V lookup: CDR1 SGHTA, CDR2 FQGNSA. V was pared by 2 bases and J by 10 bases, with 10 bases between. CDR3 coding DNA: TGTGCCAGCAGCTTATCTTTGGAGGCGCAGTATTTT. Amino acid sequence: CASSLSLEAQYF.

The chain recombines TRBV2 with TRBJ1-5; D not certain. The V and J ends lost 3 bases and 1 base respectively, with 16 bases between them. This CDR3 has 17 amino acids. The germline gives CDR1 SNHLY, CDR2 FYNNEI. The CDR3 coding sequence is TGTGCCAGCAGTGACGGCGACGAATGGCGGAGCAATCAGCCCCAGCATTTT. This sequence encodes CASSDGDEWRSNQPQHF.